What follows are 7 T cell receptor beta chains derived from one specimen sequenced in a study of T cells expressing NK-cell markers. TCRdb reworked the 5' RACE reads into one entry per CDR3 protein, no DNA. Here the sample table reports some 280,000 distinct CDR3 sequences. Input material: blood T cells: a sorted CD56 or NKG2C T cell subset, CD4+ or CD8+ T cells, or bulk PBMC T cells (not recorded which). The receptors originated from a man aged 18 to 29 in good health.

The rearrangement joins TRBV5-1 to TRBJ2-3; TCRdb's assignment of TRBD2 cannot be checked, as there is no DNA. The germline gives CDR1 SGHRS, CDR2 YFSETQ. The CDR3 is made up of 14 amino acids. The CDR3 loop reads CASSPGLVTDTQYF.

V usage is TRBV7-9 and J usage is TRBJ2-1; checking the TCRdb D call of TRBD2 is not possible without DNA. Germline-derived CDR1 and CDR2 are SEHNR and FQNEAQ (reference sequence). CDR3 length: 17 residues. CDR3 protein: CASSSLSERGAYNEQFF.

The gene calls are TRBV6-1 and TRBJ2-3; TCRdb indicates TRBD2, and absent DNA this call remains unverified. CDR1 is MNHNS and CDR2 is SASEGT in the germline V gene. The CDR3 covers 17 residues. CDR3 protein: CASNFRFAGVSTDTQYF.

The CDR3 region is CSATSTPTVLIQYF. The J gene is TRBJ2-5, the V gene TRBV20-1; TCRdb reports TRBD1, a call that lacks DNA to check it against. Germline assignment: CDR1 DFQATT and CDR2 SNEGSKA (reference sequence). The CDR3 length is 14 residues.

The V gene is TRBV10-3, the J gene TRBJ2-7. CDR3 size: 12 residues. The germline CDR1 and CDR2 sequences are ENHRY and SYGVKD. The CDR3 sequence: CAISLSRYEQYF.

The chain has TRBV6-5 and TRBJ2-1; TCRdb lists TRBD2, though no DNA is available to test this call. Germline V gene sequence: CDR1 MNHEY, CDR2 SVGAGI. The CDR3 extends over 16 amino acids. CDR3 amino acids: CASSYPGAGKDNEQFF.

The chain links TRBV15 to TRBJ2-1; checking the TCRdb D call of TRBD1 is not possible without DNA. The CDR3 covers 16 residues. The germline gives CDR1 LNHNV, CDR2 YYDKDF (reference sequence). CDR3 in amino acids: CATSRGVAAAQNEQFF.